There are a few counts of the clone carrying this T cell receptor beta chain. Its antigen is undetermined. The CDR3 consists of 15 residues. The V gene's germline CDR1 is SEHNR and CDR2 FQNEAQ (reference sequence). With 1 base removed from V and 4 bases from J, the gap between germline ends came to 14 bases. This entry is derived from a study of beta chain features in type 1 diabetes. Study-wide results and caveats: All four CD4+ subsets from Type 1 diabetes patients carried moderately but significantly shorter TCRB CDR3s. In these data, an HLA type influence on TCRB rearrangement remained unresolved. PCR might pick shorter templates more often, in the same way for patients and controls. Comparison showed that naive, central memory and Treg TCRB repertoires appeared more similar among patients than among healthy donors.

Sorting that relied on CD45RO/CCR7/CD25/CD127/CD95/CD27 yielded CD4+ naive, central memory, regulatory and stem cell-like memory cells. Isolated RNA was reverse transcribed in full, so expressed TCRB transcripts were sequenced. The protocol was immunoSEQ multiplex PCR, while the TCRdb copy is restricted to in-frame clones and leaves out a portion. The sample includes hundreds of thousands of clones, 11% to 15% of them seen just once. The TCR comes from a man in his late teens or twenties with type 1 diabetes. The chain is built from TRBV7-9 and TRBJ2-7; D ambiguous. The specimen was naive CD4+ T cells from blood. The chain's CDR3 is CASSLVPALEYEQYF. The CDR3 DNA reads TGTGCCAGCAGCTTAGTCCCCGCACTTGAGTACGAGCAGTACTTC. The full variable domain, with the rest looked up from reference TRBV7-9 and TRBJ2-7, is DTGVSQNPRHKITKRGQNVTFRCDPISEHNRLYWYRQTLGQGPEFLTYFQNEAQLEKSRLLSDRFSAERPKGSFSTLEIQRTEQGDSAMYLCASSLVPALEYEQYFGPGTRLTVT.